The 21 T cell receptor beta chains in this list originate from one sample, sequenced in a study of identical twins. A single record per CDR3 protein comes from TCRdb applying MiXCR to the 5' RACE reads. The sample includes around 670,000 distinct CDR3 sequences, 5.5% to 6.5% seen only once; the top ten take 1.5% to 2%. The sample consisted of naive T cells sorted from blood. The receptors here all came from a man between 18 and 29 years old in good health.

The rearrangement uses TRBV18 and TRBJ2-5; D is unclear. Germline CDR1 reads KGHSH; CDR2 reads LQKENI. The CDR3 loop spans 13 amino acids. V lost 0 bases, J lost 5 bases, and 7 bases lay in between. The CDR3 nucleotides read TGTGCCAGCTCACCACCGGTGGTGGAGACCCAGTACTTC. The encoded protein is CASSPPVVETQYF.

This clonotype has at least ten counts. The chain combines TRBV2 with TRBJ2-1; 8 bases agree with TRBD2. Germline V gene sequence: CDR1 SNHLY, CDR2 FYNNEI. The CDR3 contains 15 residues. V was clipped by 3 bases and J by 4 bases; unmatched bases: 5. The CDR3 nucleotides are TGTGCCAGCAGTGAGGCGGGAGGCCTATACAATGAGCAGTTCTTC. It codes for CASSEAGGLYNEQFF.

This clonotype was found a few times. The chain has TRBV11-3 and TRBJ2-2; D gene unclear. Germline lookup yields CDR1 SGHNT and CDR2 YENEEA. V was cut by 3 bases and J by 5 bases, with 10 bases left in between. There are 14 residues in the CDR3. The CDR3, as DNA: TGTGCCAGCAGCTTCTCAGCGCCTACCGGGGAGCTGTTTTTT. Its translation: CASSFSAPTGELFF.

The sample holds a few counts of this clonotype. V and J are TRBV20-1 and TRBJ2-7; tentatively, D is TRBD2 (5 bases). Trimming shortened V by 7 bases and J by 3 bases, and 10 bases separated the two germline ends. CDR1 is DFQATT, CDR2 SNEGSKA, per germline (reference sequence). The CDR3 runs to 11 residues. CDR3 loop: CSVPSGYEQYF. The CDR3 DNA sequence: TGCAGTGTTCCAAGCGGCTACGAGCAGTACTTC.

V usage is TRBV25-1 and J usage is TRBJ1-2; TRBD1 is a possible D gene (6 bases). Trimming removed 6 bases from V and 5 bases from J, with 10 bases in between. CDR3 size: 12 residues. The germline gives CDR1 MGHDK, CDR2 SYGVNS. CDR3 sequence (DNA): TGTGCCAGCAGAAATACAGGGTATGGCTACACCTTC. Translation gives CASRNTGYGYTF.

V and J are TRBV11-2 and TRBJ2-7; TRBD1 matches 8 bases. Germline V lookup: CDR1 SGHAT, CDR2 FQNNGV. The CDR3 is made up of 15 amino acids. Germline trimming cut 4 bases from V and 2 bases from J; bases unmatched to any gene: 7. The DNA for the CDR3 is TGTGCCAGCAGCTCCACCCGGGACAGGACCTACGAGCAGTACTTC. It specifies CASSSTRDRTYEQYF.

This clonotype was counted between two and nine times. The chain joins TRBV5-1 to TRBJ2-1; 7 bases are shared with TRBD1. V lost 6 bases and J lost 2; bases outside the gene matches: 8. Germline-derived CDR1 and CDR2 are SGHRS and YFSETQ. The CDR3 covers 15 residues. The CDR3 protein is CASTVDRATYNEQFF. CDR3 coding DNA: TGCGCCAGCACCGTAGACAGGGCAACCTACAATGAGCAGTTCTTC.

This chain uses TRBV27 with TRBJ2-7; 14 bases fit TRBD2. The CDR3 runs 18 residues. Germline loops: CDR1 MNHEY, CDR2 SMNVEV (reference sequence). Trimming at V came to 5 bases and at J to 6 bases, leaving 15 bases not matched to a gene. CDR3 sequence (DNA): TGTGCCAGCAGTCCCGGGACTAGCGGGAGAATATTGTTCGGCGAGCAGTACTTC. As protein: CASSPGTSGRILFGEQYF.

This clonotype was seen a handful of times. CDR3 bases: TGTGCCACCAGTGATTTGGACTCGGTAACAGAAGCGCAGTATTTT. Translated: CATSDLDSVTEAQYF. The V and J genes are TRBV24-1 and TRBJ2-3; D not resolved. The CDR3 sequence is 15 residues long. Germline CDR1 KGHDR, CDR2 SFDVKD. The ends were cut back, 0 bases at V and 10 bases at J, with 16 bases in the middle.

At least ten counts were recorded for this clonotype. V usage is TRBV9 and J usage is TRBJ2-5; D is perhaps TRBD1 (6 bases). Deletions cut 5 bases from V and 5 bases from J, with 16 bases between. CDR3 size: 14 residues. Germline CDR1 SGDLS, CDR2 YYNGEE. The DNA of the CDR3 is TGTGCCAGCAGTCGATTACAGGGTGGGGAGACCCAGTACTTC. Amino acid sequence: CASSRLQGGETQYF.

The J gene is TRBJ2-7, the V gene TRBV4-3, with D maybe TRBD2 (5 bases). V dropped 2 bases and J dropped 7 bases, with 15 bases sitting between them. Germline V gene sequence: CDR1 LGHNA, CDR2 YSLEER. This CDR3 is built from 14 residues. The CDR3 reads CASSQQSGLREQYF. The DNA for the CDR3 is TGCGCCAGCAGCCAACAGAGCGGTTTGAGGGAGCAGTACTTC.

This clonotype was detected ten times or more. The CDR3 bases are TGTGCCAGCAGTCCAGGGGGCCGGCCCCAGCATTTT. Translation gives CASSPGGRPQHF. The chain combines TRBV12-3 or TRBV12-4 with TRBJ1-5; 8 positions agree with TRBD1. The CDR3 loop spans 12 amino acids. V shed 5 bases, J shed 9 bases, and the junction held 3 bases outside the gene matches.

At least ten counts were recorded for this clonotype. This chain joins TRBV7-9 and TRBJ2-7, with D possibly TRBD2 on 5 matching bases. CDR3 length equals 12 residues. V lost 2 bases and J lost 3, with 5 bases in between. Germline V gene data show CDR1 as SEHNR and CDR2 as FQNEAQ (reference sequence). The CDR3 protein is CASSLSGYEQYF. The CDR3 DNA reads as TGTGCCAGCAGCTTAAGCGGCTACGAGCAGTACTTC.

This clonotype was seen at least ten times. Here the CDR3 DNA reads TGTGCCAGCAGTCCGGACGGGAGCGGTTACGAGCAGTACTTC. It encodes CASSPDGSGYEQYF. The chain couples TRBV12-3 or TRBV12-4 to TRBJ2-7; D perhaps matches TRBD2 (6 bases). CDR3 length: 14 residues. V shed 5 bases and J shed 4 bases, with 15 bases lying between them.

The rearrangement uses TRBV6-5 and TRBJ2-3; 8 bases are a match to TRBD1. The length of the CDR3 is 12 residues. J was trimmed by 8 bases and V by 10 bases; bases with no gene match: 8. The V gene's germline CDR1 is MNHEY and CDR2 SVGAGI. CDR3 sequence reads: CATGTGAGTQYF. The CDR3 region has the DNA TGTGCCACAGGGACAGGTGCGGGTACGCAGTATTTT.

This clonotype has a count of ten or more. This chain joins TRBV10-3 and TRBJ2-1; 7 bases line up with TRBD1. The CDR3 is 13 amino acids. The junction had 7 bases not matched to a gene; V was cut back by 6 bases and J by 8 bases. The germline gives CDR1 ENHRY, CDR2 SYGVKD. CDR3 residues: CAIRAGTVDEQFF. The DNA of the CDR3 is TGTGCCATCAGGGCCGGGACAGTCGATGAGCAGTTCTTC.

This clonotype was observed at least ten times. V is TRBV29-1 and J is TRBJ2-1; the match to TRBD2 covers 9 bases. Germline V gives CDR1 SQVTM, CDR2 ANQGSEA. CDR3 length equals 12 residues. V shed 6 bases, J shed 9 bases, and the junction held 6 bases outside the gene matches. This CDR3 reads CSVSREGGEQFF. In DNA, the CDR3 is TGCAGCGTCTCGCGGGAGGGGGGTGAGCAGTTCTTC.

The rearrangement links TRBV29-1 to TRBJ2-1, with a tentative D call TRBD1 (6 bases). In germline, CDR1 is SQVTM, CDR2 ANQGSEA. The CDR3 has 14 amino acids. Trimming pared 4 bases from V and 6 bases from J, leaving 16 bases between. The CDR3 DNA is TGCAGCGTTGCCAGGGGCGTGGGTGGCAATGAGCAGTTCTTC. Translation: CSVARGVGGNEQFF.

This clonotype came up many times. The chain is built from TRBV12-3 or TRBV12-4 and TRBJ2-3; D may be TRBD1 or TRBD2 (5 bases each). The ends were cut back, 5 bases at V and 3 bases at J, with 15 bases in the middle. The CDR3 is made up of 15 amino acids. Here the CDR3 DNA reads TGTGCCAGCAGTCCGCGAGGGGCTATTACAGATACGCAGTATTTT. Protein sequence: CASSPRGAITDTQYF.

Many counts were recorded for this clonotype. This chain joins TRBV5-6 and TRBJ2-7, with D unclear. Trimming cost V 5 bases and J 9 bases, with 9 bases left between them. CDR1 and CDR2 (germline): SGHDT, YYEEEE. CDR3 length: 10 residues. In DNA, the CDR3 is TGTGCCAGCAGATCTAAATTGCAGTACTTC. Protein sequence: CASRSKLQYF.

This clonotype showed up just a few times. V gene TRBV29-1 combines with J gene TRBJ2-1; 12 bases are shared with TRBD2. Germline V lookup: CDR1 SQVTM, CDR2 ANQGSEA. There are 14 residues in the CDR3. V trimming: 4 bases; J trimming: 12 bases; junction bases outside the gene matches: 10. The CDR3 nucleotides read TGCAGCGTTGGAAGACTAGCGGGAGAAGAAGGGCAGTTCTTC. Encoded protein: CSVGRLAGEEGQFF.